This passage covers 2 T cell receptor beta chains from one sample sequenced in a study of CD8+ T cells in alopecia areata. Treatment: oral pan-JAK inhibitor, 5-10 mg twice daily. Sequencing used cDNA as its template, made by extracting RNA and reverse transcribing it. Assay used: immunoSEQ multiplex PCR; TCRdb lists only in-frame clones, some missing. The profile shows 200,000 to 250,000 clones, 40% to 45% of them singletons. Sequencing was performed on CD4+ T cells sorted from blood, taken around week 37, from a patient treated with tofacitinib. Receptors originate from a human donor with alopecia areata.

CDR3 residues: CASSLTGAVNYGYTF. CDR3 sequence (DNA): TGTGCCAGCAGCTTAACAGGGGCGGTGAACTATGGCTACACCTTC. V usage is TRBV11-2 and J usage is TRBJ1-2, with TRBD1 matching over 7 bases. Trimming at V came to 2 bases and at J to 2 bases, leaving 5 bases not matched to a gene. CDR1 is SGHAT and CDR2 is FQNNGV in the germline V gene. There are 15 residues in the CDR3.

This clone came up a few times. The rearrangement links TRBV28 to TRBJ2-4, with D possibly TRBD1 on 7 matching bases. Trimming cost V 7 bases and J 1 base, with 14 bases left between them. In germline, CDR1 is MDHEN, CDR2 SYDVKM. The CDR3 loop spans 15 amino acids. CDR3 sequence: CASTWRGPAKNIQYF. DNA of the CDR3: TGTGCCAGCACCTGGAGGGGGCCGGCCAAAAACATTCAGTACTTC.